The subject of this entry is one T cell receptor beta chain. Its antigen is as yet unknown. This sample was included in a study of liver allograft versus peripheral blood T cells. Study details: Repertoires from peripheral blood of liver transplant recipients were compared with those inside their transplanted livers.

In TCRdb, the reads were re-called with MiXCR into one record per CDR3 protein. The table lists about 8,000 distinct CDR3 sequences, approximately 18% of them singletons. Study observations and caveats: Repertoires found inside liver allografts reportedly differed from T cell receptor repertoires in peripheral blood.

The TCR originated in a human patient who had a liver transplant. Part of the T cells may come from the graft donor.

CDR3 DNA: TGCAGTGCTAGACCTCCTACCGGGACAGGGTCCGATGAGCAGTTCTTC. Its protein is CSARPPTGTGSDEQFF. V is TRBV20-1 and J is TRBJ2-1; 9 nucleotides match TRBD1. Trimming at V came to 2 bases and at J to 8 bases, leaving 13 bases not matched to a gene. This CDR3 contains 16 residues. Germline CDR1 and CDR2: DFQATT and SNEGSKA (reference sequence).